This paragraph reports one T cell receptor beta chain. Its antigen remains unknown. The study isolated at least 6 million PBMCs from each sample. This sample stems from a study of blood T cells in healthy people across ages. Overall study results and limits: PBMCs were not sorted, which prevented a conclusive comparison of naive versus antigen-experienced cells.

CDR1 is GTSNPN, CDR2 SVGIG, per germline (reference sequence). Between the trimmed V and J ends, which lost 0 bases and 4 bases, there was a span of 7 bases. This CDR3 region has 12 residues. Together with a sample-barcoded 5' primer, a J-beta primer mix was included in a second PCR lasting about 7 to 11 cycles. TCRdb fed the 5' RACE reads into MiXCR, producing one record per CDR3 protein. This sample has about 580,000 distinct CDR3 sequences, with around 50% found just once. The source is a man at least 80 years old in good health. Sequenced sample: blood. V usage is TRBV30 and J usage is TRBJ2-7, with unresolved D. The chain's CDR3 is CAWSVGFYEQYF. In nucleotides, the CDR3 is TGTGCCTGGAGTGTGGGATTTTACGAGCAGTACTTC.